A single sample is the source of the 9 T cell receptor beta chains below, sequenced in a study of beta chain features in type 1 diabetes. Of the isolated RNA, all was reverse transcribed, and so the sequenced material was expressed TCRB transcripts. Sequenced by immunoSEQ multiplex PCR; TCRdb stores in-frame clones only, minus some. The sample shows 810,000 or so clones, about a sixth of them seen only once. Sequencing was carried out using naive CD4+ T cells from blood. The source is a woman aged 18-29 years in good health.

This clone was recorded once. The chain joins TRBV9 to TRBJ2-7; 11 bases line up with TRBD2. Per germline, CDR1 SGDLS and CDR2 YYNGEE. The ends lost 4 bases at V and 1 base at J; junction bases unmatched: 10. This CDR3 comprises 17 residues. The CDR3 bases are TGTGCCAGCAGCCCAATGAAGACTAGCGGGGAGTCCTACGAGCAGTACTTC. Protein product: CASSPMKTSGESYEQYF.

The rearrangement links TRBV7-6 to TRBJ2-6; D remains ambiguous. Trimming left V 3 bases short and J 1 base short, with 10 bases between. The CDR3 covers 16 residues. Germline V CDR1 and CDR2: SGHVS, FNYEAQ. The CDR3 protein is CASSLRPKSGANVLTF. In DNA form, the CDR3 reads TGTGCCAGCAGCTTGCGACCCAAATCTGGGGCCAACGTCCTGACTTTC.

The chain has TRBV7-9 and TRBJ1-1, with D unresolved. The V gene's germline CDR1 is SEHNR and CDR2 FQNEAQ (reference sequence). The V end lost 6 bases, the J end lost 0 bases, and 8 bases lay between the germline ends. CDR3 length: 13 amino acids. As DNA, the CDR3 is TGTGCCAGCAGTACACAAGTGAACACTGAAGCTTTCTTT. It codes for CASSTQVNTEAFF.

The rearrangement uses TRBV10-3 and TRBJ1-5, with TRBD1 as a possible D gene (6 bases). Trimming stripped 5 bases from V and 4 bases from J, with 9 bases between. CDR1 ENHRY and CDR2 SYGVKD come from the germline V gene. The CDR3 sequence is 13 residues long. The CDR3 DNA reads TGTGCCATCAGTACACAGGGAAATCAGCCCCAGCATTTT. Its protein is CAISTQGNQPQHF.

There are a few counts of this clone. The V and J genes are TRBV6-6 and TRBJ1-4, with D maybe TRBD1 (6 bases). This CDR3 comprises 15 residues. Germline V gene lookup returns CDR1 MNHNY and CDR2 SVGAGI (reference sequence). V was trimmed by 2 bases and J by 3 bases, leaving 10 bases between them. Written as DNA, the CDR3 is TGTGCCAGCAGTTACGAGGGGGGGCCTAATGAAAAACTGTTTTTT. This sequence encodes CASSYEGGPNEKLFF.

V and J are TRBV29-1 and TRBJ1-2; no definite D call. This CDR3 is 12 amino acids long. V dropped 1 base and J dropped 7 bases, with 10 bases sitting between them. Germline V gene sequence: CDR1 SQVTM, CDR2 ANQGSEA. As DNA, the CDR3 is TGCAGCGTTGAAGCCTCCCCGCGTGGCTACACCTTC. It yields the protein CSVEASPRGYTF.

This clone occurred a few times. The chain links TRBV2 to TRBJ1-2, with D tentatively TRBD1 (5 bases). Germline loops: CDR1 SNHLY, CDR2 FYNNEI. This CDR3 contains 13 residues. V lost 2 bases and J lost 2, with 6 bases in between. Written as DNA, the CDR3 is TGTGCCAGCAGTGAAAGGGGCAACTATGGCTACACCTTC. It yields the protein CASSERGNYGYTF.

DNA of the CDR3: TGTGCCAGCAGCGTACAGGATGTAGGGGCTTACACCTTC. The encoded protein is CASSVQDVGAYTF. The rearrangement uses TRBV9 and TRBJ1-2, with D perhaps matching TRBD1 (5 bases). This CDR3 comprises 13 residues. Between the trimmed V and J ends, which lost 1 base and 11 bases, there was a span of 15 bases. In germline, CDR1 is SGDLS, CDR2 YYNGEE.

The chain combines TRBV19 with TRBJ2-1, with D perhaps TRBD2 (5 bases). In germline, CDR1 is LNHDA, CDR2 SQIVND (reference sequence). The CDR3 length is 15 residues. V shed 0 bases and J shed 0 bases, with 6 bases lying between them. CDR3 region: CASSIEGSSYNEQFF. The DNA for the CDR3 is TGTGCCAGTAGTATAGAAGGGAGCTCCTACAATGAGCAGTTCTTC. The full variable domain, rest sourced from reference TRBV19 and TRBJ2-1, is DGGITQSPKYLFRKEGQNVTLSCEQNLNHDAMYWYRQDPGQGLRLIYYSQIVNDFQKGDIAEGYSVSREKKESFPLTVTSAQKNPTAFYLCASSIEGSSYNEQFFGPGTRLTVL.